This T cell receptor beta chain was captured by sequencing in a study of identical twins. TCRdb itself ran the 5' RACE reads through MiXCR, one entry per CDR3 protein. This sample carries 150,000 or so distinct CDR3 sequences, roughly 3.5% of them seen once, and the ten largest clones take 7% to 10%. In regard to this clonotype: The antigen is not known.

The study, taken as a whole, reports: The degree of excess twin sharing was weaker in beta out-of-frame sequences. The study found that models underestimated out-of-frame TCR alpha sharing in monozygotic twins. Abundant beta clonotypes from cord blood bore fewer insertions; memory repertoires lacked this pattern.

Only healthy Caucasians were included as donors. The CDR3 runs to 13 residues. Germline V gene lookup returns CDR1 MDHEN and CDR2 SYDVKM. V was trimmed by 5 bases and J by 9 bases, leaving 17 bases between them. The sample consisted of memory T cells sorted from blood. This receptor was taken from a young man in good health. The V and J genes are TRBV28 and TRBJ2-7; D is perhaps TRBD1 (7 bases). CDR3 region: CASSRGQEGGQYF. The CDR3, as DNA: TGTGCCAGCAGTCGCGGACAGGAGGGTGGGCAGTACTTC.